This TCR beta chain derives from a study of blood T cell repertoires in COVID-19. Study details: Sites across the United States, Italy and Spain contributed samples from acute and convalescent COVID-19. T cells, B-cell-depleted T cells, or PBMCs provided the cDNA or gDNA that served as material.

Repertoires were generated with immunoSEQ multiplex PCR, while TCRdb's copy carries only in-frame clones and drops some. This table has about 270,000 clones, about 89% appearing once. This CDR3 region has 13 residues. CDR1 is MNHEY and CDR2 is SVGAGI in the germline V gene. Trimming cost V 2 bases and J 1 base, with 5 bases left between them. The study drew participants aged about 18 to 95 years from some 23 US areas. The sequenced sample consisted of PBMCs or T cells enriched from blood (not recorded which). The TCR comes from a young woman who had recovered from COVID-19. The V and J genes are TRBV6-5 and TRBJ1-2, with a possible D match to TRBD1 (5 bases). As DNA, the CDR3 is TGTGCCAGCAGTTACGACAGTAACTATGGCTACACCTTC. Encoded protein: CASSYDSNYGYTF.